Given below is one TCR beta chain in context. As yet, its antigen is unknown. Each TRB cDNA library was prepared by 5' RACE (with UMI labels). TCRdb processed the 5' RACE reads again and assigns one entry to each CDR3 protein, with no DNA. This repertoire includes around 88,000 distinct CDR3 sequences. The CDR3 contains 17 residues. Germline CDR1 and CDR2: KGHDR and SFDVKD. The record originates from a study of CXCR3-negative and CXCR3-positive naive CD8 T cells. Study findings and constraints: Comparison of naive CXCR3-negative and CXCR3-positive cells revealed similar TRBV-TRBJ usage, while memory cells differed. Against CXCR3-negative naive cells, CXCR3-positive naive cells showed more hydrophobic TRB CDR3s.

Sequencing was done on a sample of naive CXCR3+ CD8+ T cells from blood. Subset: CD45RO-CCR7+CD27+CD95- naive CD8+ T cells expressing CXCR3 (TNR3+). The chain couples TRBV24-1 to TRBJ2-1; TCRdb's D call, TRBD2, is unchecked because there is no DNA. The TCR was taken from a human donor in good health. Some clones in this sample may be carry-over from other donors' samples. The CDR3: CAVSAGTSGGPYNEQFF.